These 30 T cell receptor beta chains were all obtained from the same sample, sequenced in a study of post-analysis software for immune sequencing data. Study observations and caveats: Comparison of patients with controls showed five TRBV segments more frequent in patients, TRBV5-6, TRBV5-1 and TRBV20-1 among them.

Unique molecular identifiers had been added to the TCR beta cDNA libraries. TCRdb recomputed calls from the PCR reads with MiXCR, one row per CDR3 protein. The table lists 400,000 to 500,000 distinct CDR3 sequences, approximately 37% of them singletons. Their target antigens are unknown. The sample taken for sequencing was blood. The receptors originated from a girl aged 2 to 9 with multiple sclerosis.

The chain couples TRBV21-1 to TRBJ2-7; the table names TRBD1, a call not compared with the DNA. The J call may be in error: the DNA end matches TRBJ2-5 better. TRBV21-1 is a pseudogene locus. This CDR3 has 15 residues. As DNA, the CDR3 is TGTGCCGGCAGCAATCCCGAAAAGAACTTAGAGACCCAGTACTTC. Translating it yields CAGSNPEKNLETQYF.

A few counts support this clonotype. This chain connects TRBV7-8 to TRBJ2-7; 9 bases align to TRBD2. This CDR3 spans 18 amino acids. Germline loops: CDR1 SGHVS, CDR2 FQNEAQ. J lost 0 bases, V lost 0 bases, and 9 bases had no gene match. The chain's CDR3 is CASSLAHGSGGISYEQYF. DNA of the CDR3: TGTGCCAGCAGCTTAGCGCATGGTAGCGGGGGCATCTCCTACGAGCAGTACTTC.

This sequence joins TRBV6-6 and TRBJ1-5; D gene uncertain. V lost 0 bases and J lost 0, with 12 bases in between. CDR1 and CDR2 from the germline V gene are MNHNY and SVGAGI (reference sequence). This CDR3 is 17 amino acids long. CDR3: CASSYSLAVYSNQPQHF. The DNA of the CDR3 is TGTGCCAGCAGTTACTCTTTGGCCGTATATAGCAATCAGCCCCAGCATTTT.

The chain couples TRBV28 to TRBJ2-6; 9 nucleotides line up with TRBD1. J lost 1 base, V lost 5 bases, and 6 bases had no gene match. CDR3 length: 17 residues. CDR1 and CDR2 from the germline V gene are MDHEN and SYDVKM. The CDR3 loop is CASSPDRGGSGANVLTF. For the CDR3, the DNA is TGTGCCAGCAGTCCGGACAGGGGAGGATCTGGGGCCAACGTCCTGACTTTC.

The table lists this clonotype with a few counts. The rearrangement joins TRBV11-2 to TRBJ2-7, with 9 bases matching TRBD2. V lost 5 bases and J lost 3; bases outside the gene matches: 8. Germline values: CDR1 SGHAT, CDR2 FQNNGV. The CDR3 has 15 amino acids. The CDR3 DNA follows: TGTGCCAGCAGCCCGATTAGCGGGAGAAACTACGAGCAGTACTTC. Its protein is CASSPISGRNYEQYF.

This clonotype has a handful of counts. This chain joins TRBV2 and TRBJ2-3; either TRBD1 or TRBD2 may supply D (6 bases each). The germline V and J ends were trimmed by 6 bases and 6 bases, with 16 bases remaining between them. The germline gives CDR1 SNHLY, CDR2 FYNNEI. The CDR3 sequence is 14 residues long. The CDR3 region has the DNA TGTGCCAGCAGGGAACAGGGAGGTACGGATACGCAGTATTTT. This sequence encodes CASREQGGTDTQYF.

The table lists this clonotype with a count of one. The chain has TRBV5-1 and TRBJ2-1; D perhaps matches TRBD1 (6 bases). The CDR3 is made up of 13 amino acids. With 2 bases removed from V and 9 bases from J, the gap between germline ends came to 12 bases. Germline CDR1 reads SGHRS; CDR2 reads YFSETQ. CDR3 sequence: CASSLRVGGEQFF. DNA for the CDR3: TGCGCCAGCAGCTTACGTGTAGGGGGTGAGCAGTTCTTC.

This clonotype was recorded only once. Possible read error: a much larger clone is one base away. V is TRBV7-2 and J is TRBJ1-2; D possibly corresponds to TRBD1 (6 bases). Germline loops: CDR1 SGHTA, CDR2 FQGNSA. The ends were cut back, 5 bases at V and 4 bases at J, with 17 bases in the middle. The CDR3 runs to 15 residues. CDR3 residues: CASSARTAGSYGYTF. The CDR3 region has the DNA TGTGCCAGCAGCGCAAGGACAGCGGGCAGCTATGGCTACACCTTC.

This sequence joins TRBV10-3 and TRBJ1-4, with D perhaps TRBD1 (5 bases). The germline V and J ends were trimmed by 3 bases and 7 bases, with 12 bases remaining between them. The CDR3 contains 14 residues. Germline V gives CDR1 ENHRY, CDR2 SYGVKD. The CDR3 bases are TGTGCCATCAGTGAAGGGGCTTCGAGTGAAAAACTGTTTTTT. This sequence encodes CAISEGASSEKLFF.

This clonotype was detected only once. The V gene is TRBV5-1, the J gene TRBJ2-6, with TRBD2 matching over 8 bases. Unmatched junction bases numbered 8, after V lost 0 bases and J lost 0 bases. Germline V gene sequence: CDR1 SGHRS, CDR2 YFSETQ. The CDR3 has 19 residues. CDR3 sequence (DNA): TGCGCCAGCAGCTTGGCCAGACTAGCGTCAAGCTCTGGGGCCAACGTCCTGACTTTC. This codes for CASSLARLASSSGANVLTF.

This clonotype came up a few times. This chain links TRBV10-2 with TRBJ2-3; D is undetermined. The germline V and J ends were trimmed by 6 bases and 4 bases, with 2 bases remaining between them. Germline V gene data show CDR1 as WSHSY and CDR2 as SAAADI. The CDR3 runs to 10 residues. In DNA form, the CDR3 reads TGCGCCAGCAGATCAGATACGCAGTATTTT. Encoded protein: CASRSDTQYF.

This chain uses TRBV5-1 with TRBJ2-3, with D perhaps matching TRBD1 or TRBD2 (6 bases each). The V and J ends lost 4 bases and 0 bases respectively, with 12 bases between them. The length of the CDR3 is 15 residues. CDR1 is SGHRS, CDR2 YFSETQ, per germline. CDR3 nucleotides: TGCGCCAGCAGCCGGGGGACAAGCAGCACAGATACGCAGTATTTT. This encodes CASSRGTSSTDTQYF.

The V call is TRBV28, the J call TRBJ2-3; TRBD1 agrees at 7 bases. CDR1 is MDHEN, CDR2 SYDVKM, per germline. This CDR3 has 15 amino acids. Trimming cost V 6 bases and J 4 bases; bases outside gene matches: 10. CDR3 nucleotides: TGTGCCAGCAGCCGGGACAGAGTGGGATCAGATACGCAGTATTTT. Its translation: CASSRDRVGSDTQYF. Together with reference TRBV28 and TRBJ2-3, the CDR3 gives the full variable domain: DVKVTQSSRYLVKRTGEKVFLECVQDMDHENMFWYRQDPGLGLRLIYFSYDVKMKEKGDIPEGYSVSREKKERFSLILESASTNQTSMYLCASSRDRVGSDTQYFGPGTRLTVL.

This clonotype has just one count. The chain couples TRBV5-1 to TRBJ2-7, with D possibly being TRBD2 (6 bases). Germline V gene data show CDR1 as SGHRS and CDR2 as YFSETQ. V lost 6 bases to trimming and J lost 2 bases, with 9 bases between them. This CDR3 is 12 amino acids long. The CDR3 bases are TGCGCCAGCAAGGCGGGAACCTACGAGCAGTACTTC. Its translation: CASKAGTYEQYF.

V usage is TRBV7-2 and J usage is TRBJ2-7, with TRBD1 matching 8 bases. V dropped 6 bases and J dropped 6; count of bases not matched to a gene: 10. The CDR3 covers 14 residues. The germline V gene encodes CDR1 SGHTA and CDR2 FQGNSA. Written as DNA, the CDR3 is TGTGCCAGCAGTTCGAGACAGGGGTATATCGAGCAGTACTTC. This codes for CASSSRQGYIEQYF.

The chain combines TRBV3-1 with TRBJ2-1; D is perhaps TRBD1 or TRBD2 (6 bases each). Looked up from germline, CDR1 is LGHDT and CDR2 is YNNKEL (reference sequence). The CDR3 sequence is 13 residues long. The germline V and J ends were trimmed by 8 bases and 7 bases, with 15 bases remaining between them. This CDR3 is CASSNGGPNEQFF. Written as DNA, the CDR3 is TGTGCCAGCTCCAATGGGGGGCCAAATGAGCAGTTCTTC.

The table lists this clonotype with a few counts. The CDR3 nucleotides read TGTGCCAGCTCAGCTTTGACAGGGCAGGATGGCTACACCTTC. It codes for CASSALTGQDGYTF. V is TRBV18 and J is TRBJ1-2; the match to TRBD1 covers 7 bases. Per germline, CDR1 KGHSH and CDR2 LQKENI. The CDR3 spans 14 residues. Trimming cost V 5 bases and J 6 bases; bases outside gene matches: 9.

This clonotype occurred once. The V call is TRBV4-3, the J call TRBJ1-2; D is ambiguous. The CDR3 extends over 13 amino acids. Germline CDR1 reads LGHNA; CDR2 reads YSLEER. Trimming cost V 3 bases and J 6 bases, with 11 bases left between them. CDR3 amino acids: CASSQSLRDGYTF. CDR3 sequence (DNA): TGCGCCAGCAGCCAGAGCCTTAGGGATGGCTACACCTTC.

This chain connects TRBV4-1 to TRBJ1-5; no definite D call. V lost 4 bases and J 6 bases, leaving 13 bases between the germline ends. Germline V lookup: CDR1 MGHRA, CDR2 YSYEKL. The CDR3 covers 14 residues. The DNA of the CDR3 is TGCGCCAGCAGCCCCACCGAGGTCGGTCAGCCCCAGCATTTT. This translates into CASSPTEVGQPQHF.

The chain is built from TRBV27 and TRBJ1-2; the D gene is possibly TRBD1 (6 bases). CDR3 size: 13 residues. V was trimmed by 8 bases and J by 7 bases, leaving 17 bases between them. Germline loops: CDR1 MNHEY, CDR2 SMNVEV (reference sequence). The CDR3 DNA sequence: TGTGCCAGCTCCCTAGCCGGGACATCTGGCTACACCTTC. Protein product: CASSLAGTSGYTF.

This clonotype was detected a few times. The V call is TRBV12-5, the J call TRBJ2-3; D possibly corresponds to TRBD1 (6 bases). CDR3 length: 14 residues. Germline V gene data show CDR1 as LGHNT and CDR2 as FRNRAP. The V end was cut by 5 bases, the J end by 6 bases, with 15 bases between. The CDR3 bases are TGTGCTAGTGGTCAACAGGGTACACGGGATACGCAGTATTTT. This translates into CASGQQGTRDTQYF.

The rearrangement joins TRBV15 to TRBJ2-5; TRBD1 matches 10 bases. The germline CDR1 and CDR2 sequences are LNHNV and YYDKDF (reference sequence). V trimming: 4 bases; J trimming: 5 bases; junction bases outside the gene matches: 13. The CDR3 spans 17 residues. Here the CDR3 DNA reads TGTGCCACCAGCACGGATAATGGACAGGGGGGACGGGAGACCCAGTACTTC. This gives the protein CATSTDNGQGGRETQYF.

V is TRBV20-1 and J is TRBJ2-3; tentatively, D is TRBD1 (5 bases). This CDR3 is 15 amino acids long. Trimming shortened V by 0 bases and J by 2 bases, and 12 bases separated the two germline ends. Looked up from germline, CDR1 is DFQATT and CDR2 is SNEGSKA (reference sequence). CDR3 coding DNA: TGCAGTGCTAGAGATCTGGGGCCGAACACAGATACGCAGTATTTT. It translates to CSARDLGPNTDTQYF.

This CDR3 reads CSVDYGLEQYF. As DNA, the CDR3 is TGCAGCGTTGACTACGGGCTCGAGCAGTACTTC. The chain combines TRBV29-1 with TRBJ2-7; D unresolved. CDR1 and CDR2 (germline): SQVTM, ANQGSEA. The CDR3 length is 11 residues. The V end was cut by 3 bases, the J end by 6 bases, with 9 bases between.

This clonotype was seen a handful of times. This rearrangement joins TRBV7-3 to TRBJ2-5; 10 bases align to TRBD2. Trimming at V came to 4 bases and at J to 3 bases, leaving 11 bases not matched to a gene. There are 17 residues in the CDR3. Germline assignment: CDR1 SGHTA and CDR2 FQGTGA. The CDR3 DNA reads TGTGCCAGCAGCTCTCCCGAAACTAGCGGGGAAAAAGAGACCCAGTACTTC. This encodes CASSSPETSGEKETQYF.

This clonotype has only one observation. The chain is built from TRBV28 and TRBJ2-1; D is ambiguous. V lost 2 bases, J lost 7 bases, and 15 bases lay in between. Germline V lookup: CDR1 MDHEN, CDR2 SYDVKM. The CDR3 extends over 15 amino acids. CDR3 DNA sequence: TGTGCCAGCAGTTTAAGTGCAGCCCCAAGGAATGAGCAGTTCTTC. It yields the protein CASSLSAAPRNEQFF.

The chain uses TRBV7-8 and TRBJ1-2; D is ambiguous. Germline loops: CDR1 SGHVS, CDR2 FQNEAQ. The CDR3 has 14 residues. Trimming removed 8 bases from V and 4 bases from J, with 17 bases in between. CDR3 residues: CASGSGMIPYGYTF. The CDR3 DNA sequence: TGTGCCAGCGGGTCCGGGATGATTCCCTATGGCTACACCTTC. Using reference TRBV7-8 and TRBJ1-2 for the parts outside the CDR3, the full variable domain is GAGVSQSPRYKVAKRGQDVALRCDPISGHVSLFWYQQALGQGPEFLTYFQNEAQLDKSGLPSDRFFAERPEGSVSTLKIQRTQQEDSAVYLCASGSGMIPYGYTFGSGTRLTVV.

The chain joins TRBV7-2 to TRBJ2-3; 7 nucleotides line up with TRBD2. This CDR3 spans 15 amino acids. Germline V lookup: CDR1 SGHTA, CDR2 FQGNSA. Trimming at V came to 1 base and at J to 8 bases, leaving 9 bases not matched to a gene. The CDR3, as DNA: TGTGCCAGCAGCTTAGGCGGGAGCAGTTTAGGTACGCAGTATTTT. It yields the protein CASSLGGSSLGTQYF.

The chain recombines TRBV5-1 with TRBJ2-7; TRBD1 might be the D (6 bases). V lost 0 bases and J lost 1, with 11 bases in between. The CDR3 runs 15 residues. CDR1 is SGHRS, CDR2 YFSETQ, per germline. In DNA form, the CDR3 reads TGCGCCAGCAGCTTGGTGGACAGACCGTCCTACGAGCAGTACTTC. It yields the protein CASSLVDRPSYEQYF.

The chain carries TRBV6-1 and TRBJ1-1; weak D call: TRBD1 (6 bases). The CDR3 sequence is 13 residues long. Germline V gene sequence: CDR1 MNHNS, CDR2 SASEGT. Trimming took off 7 bases at V and 12 bases at J, with 21 bases between the two ends. In DNA form, the CDR3 reads TGTGCCAGCACCCAAACCCCAGGGGATAGAACTTTCTTT. Translating it yields CASTQTPGDRTFF.